These 14 T cell receptor beta chains share one sample of origin, sequenced in a study of identical twins. TCRdb re-analysed the 5' RACE reads in MiXCR, keeping a single row per CDR3 protein. This table has approximately 590,000 distinct CDR3 sequences, roughly 9.9% appearing once. These sequences were also reported in another study, on yellow fever vaccine responses in identical twins.

Sequencing used PBMCs. The receptors come from a woman aged 18-29 years in good health.

The genes are TRBV18 and TRBJ2-3; 13 bases agree with TRBD2. This CDR3 spans 18 amino acids. CDR1 and CDR2 from the germline V gene are KGHSH and LQKENI. V shed 3 bases and J 4 bases; nucleotides not matched to a gene: 10. CDR3 sequence: CASSPRTTSGGKSDTQYF. CDR3 nucleotide sequence: TGTGCCAGCTCACCCAGAACGACTAGCGGGGGGAAGTCAGATACGCAGTATTTT.

This clonotype was picked up many times. The chain couples TRBV5-1 to TRBJ2-1; D might be TRBD1 (6 bases). This CDR3 is built from 15 residues. Germline values: CDR1 SGHRS, CDR2 YFSETQ. With 1 base removed from V and 8 bases from J, the gap between germline ends came to 16 bases. The CDR3 region is CASSLFWTVIDEQFF. The DNA of the CDR3 is TGCGCCAGCAGCTTGTTTTGGACAGTTATCGATGAGCAGTTCTTC.

Written as DNA, the CDR3 is TGTGCCAGCGATCGGACAGTCGCGTACAATGAGCAGTTCTTC. This codes for CASDRTVAYNEQFF. The J gene is TRBJ2-1, the V gene TRBV2, with a weak D call TRBD1 (6 bases). The length of the CDR3 is 14 residues. With 8 bases removed from V and 4 bases from J, the gap between germline ends came to 15 bases. Germline V lookup: CDR1 SNHLY, CDR2 FYNNEI.

Worth noting for this clonotype: At one of its ends the junction is not consistent with the germline gene, which may arise from a read error. This chain uses TRBV2 with TRBJ2-3; 10 bases fit TRBD2. The CDR3 loop spans 18 amino acids. Germline CDR1 is SNHLY and CDR2 is FYNNEI. The CDR3 here is CTSCRPRQRGGLGDTQYF. The DNA for the CDR3 is TGTACCAGCTGTAGACCCAGGCAGCGGGGGGGACTGGGAGATACGCAGTATTTT.

The V call is TRBV6-2 or TRBV6-3, the J call TRBJ2-1, with 9 bases lining up with TRBD2. Germline CDR1 and CDR2: MNHEY and SVGEGT. The CDR3 extends over 17 amino acids. V was clipped by 6 bases and J by 7 bases; unmatched bases: 16. The DNA of the CDR3 is TGTGCCAGCAGGCCGGGAAGCGGGAGGCCTCTAGGGAATGAGCAGTTCTTC. Translating it yields CASRPGSGRPLGNEQFF.

In this sample, this clonotype turned up a few times. J is TRBJ2-1 and V is TRBV15; TRBD2 agrees at 10 bases. V lost 3 bases to trimming and J lost 7 bases; unmatched junction nucleotides: 9. The CDR3 spans 16 residues. Germline V gives CDR1 LNHNV, CDR2 YYDKDF (reference sequence). CDR3 coding DNA: TGTGCCACCAGCAGCACCGGGACTAGCGCCAGAAATGAGCAGTTCTTC. Its translation: CATSSTGTSARNEQFF.

Many counts were recorded for this clonotype. CDR3 in DNA: TGTGCCAGCAGCACCGGGACACAACCATTCTACGAGCAGTACTTC. Its translation: CASSTGTQPFYEQYF. The gene calls are TRBV12-3 or TRBV12-4 and TRBJ2-7; D possibly corresponds to TRBD1 (6 bases). Deletions cut 6 bases from V and 3 bases from J, with 18 bases between. The CDR3 is made up of 15 amino acids.

This clonotype was detected ten times or more. The chain uses TRBV24-1 and TRBJ2-1, with 7 bases matching TRBD1. This CDR3 has 15 residues. The V and J ends lost 0 bases and 4 bases, in that order; junction bases with no gene match: 2. From germline, CDR1 is KGHDR and CDR2 SFDVKD. CDR3 sequence reads: CATSDLMGQYNEQFF. For the CDR3, the DNA is TGTGCCACCAGTGATTTGATGGGACAGTACAATGAGCAGTTCTTC.

The gene calls are TRBV29-1 and TRBJ2-6; D is undetermined. Per germline, CDR1 SQVTM and CDR2 ANQGSEA. The CDR3 loop spans 12 amino acids. Trimming shortened V by 2 bases and J by 1 base, and 0 bases separated the two germline ends. CDR3: CSVESGANVLTF. The CDR3 DNA reads as TGCAGCGTTGAATCTGGGGCCAACGTCCTGACTTTC. The whole variable domain, remainder taken from reference TRBV29-1 and TRBJ2-6, is SAVISQKPSRDICQRGTSLTIQCQVDSQVTMMFWYRQQPGQSLTLIATANQGSEATYESGFVIDKFPISRPNLTFSTLTVSNMSPEDSSIYLCSVESGANVLTFGAGSRLTVL.

The chain joins TRBV18 to TRBJ2-7; D possibly corresponds to TRBD2 (5 bases). Germline loops: CDR1 KGHSH, CDR2 LQKENI. The length of the CDR3 is 14 residues. The V end was cut by 3 bases, the J end by 6 bases, with 15 bases between. The chain's CDR3 is CASSPGVHAGEQYF. DNA for the CDR3: TGTGCCAGCTCACCCGGAGTCCATGCGGGCGAGCAGTACTTC.

There are many counts of this clonotype. The V gene is TRBV5-1, the J gene TRBJ1-2, with 7 nucleotides matching TRBD1. The CDR3 runs 15 residues. Germline CDR1 is SGHRS and CDR2 is YFSETQ. After removal of 5 bases from V and 8 bases from J, the junction contained 15 bases not matched to a gene. The CDR3 DNA follows: TGCGCCAGCAGACCCCCAGAAGGGGGCGCGGAGGGCTACACCTTC. It specifies CASRPPEGGAEGYTF.

The rearrangement uses TRBV7-3 and TRBJ2-7; 8 bases map to TRBD1. Per germline, CDR1 SGHTA and CDR2 FQGTGA. The J segment lost 7 bases and the V segment lost 4 bases, leaving 9 bases of the junction unmatched. CDR3 size: 14 residues. CDR3 bases: TGTGCCAGCAGCTCAGGACAGGGCTCTAGGGAGCAGTACTTC. Protein: CASSSGQGSREQYF.

Many counts were recorded for this clonotype. This chain joins TRBV5-1 and TRBJ1-1, with D perhaps matching TRBD1 (6 bases). The germline V and J ends were trimmed by 0 bases and 4 bases, with 13 bases remaining between them. Germline CDR1 and CDR2: SGHRS and YFSETQ. The CDR3 is made up of 15 amino acids. CDR3 DNA sequence: TGCGCCAGCAGCTTGGTTGGGGGCGCGGGCACTGAAGCTTTCTTT. As protein: CASSLVGGAGTEAFF.

This clonotype was found many times. The J gene is TRBJ2-3, the V gene TRBV4-2, with 11 positions matching TRBD2. The CDR3 runs 17 residues. V shed 4 bases and J 2 bases; nucleotides not matched to a gene: 8. Looked up from germline, CDR1 is LGHNA and CDR2 is YNFKEQ. CDR3 sequence (DNA): TGTGCCAGCAGCCGCATACTAGCGGGGGCCACCACAGATACGCAGTATTTT. Protein product: CASSRILAGATTDTQYF.